One and the same sample provided the 8 T cell receptor beta chains below, sequenced in a study of shared clonotypes between healthy human individuals. The protocol was immunoSEQ multiplex PCR, while the TCRdb copy is restricted to in-frame clones and leaves out a portion. The table lists roughly 660,000 clones, less than 95% of them singletons. The sequenced sample was memory CD8+ T cells from PBMCs. The subset is: CD45RO+ cells pooled with CCR7-negative TemRA cells. These receptors all stem from a young man in good health. Some clones in this sample may be carry-over from other donors' samples.

The V call is TRBV6-5, the J call TRBJ2-7, with TRBD1 matching over 10 bases. CDR3 size: 14 residues. Losses at the gene ends were 8 bases for V and 5 bases for J; bases not matched to a gene: 9. Germline-derived CDR1 and CDR2 are MNHEY and SVGAGI. CDR3 DNA: TGTGCCAGCGCTACGGGACAGGGGTTCGACGAGCAGTACTTC. Its protein is CASATGQGFDEQYF.

Only a few counts were recorded for this clone. As DNA, the CDR3 is TGTGCCAGCAGCGCCCAACCGGACAATTATGGCTACACCTTC. Its translation: CASSAQPDNYGYTF. The chain is built from TRBV9 and TRBJ1-2; D might be TRBD1 (5 bases). Germline-derived CDR1 and CDR2 are SGDLS and YYNGEE. The V and J ends lost 3 bases and 5 bases respectively, with 14 bases between them. The CDR3 runs 14 residues.

This chain connects TRBV29-1 to TRBJ2-7, with D perhaps matching TRBD2 (5 bases). The CDR3 has 15 amino acids. With 3 bases removed from V and 0 bases from J, the gap between germline ends came to 15 bases. Per germline, CDR1 SQVTM and CDR2 ANQGSEA. The CDR3 DNA reads TGCAGCGTTGATGTCCCGGGATTTAGCTCCTACGAGCAGTACTTC. It specifies CSVDVPGFSSYEQYF.

V and J are TRBV15 and TRBJ2-7; 7 bases are a match to TRBD2. V shed 1 base and J 0 bases; nucleotides not matched to a gene: 3. The CDR3 has 15 residues. CDR1 LNHNV and CDR2 YYDKDF come from the germline V gene (reference sequence). The DNA for the CDR3 is TGTGCCACCAGCAGAGGGCGGGAGATCTCCTACGAGCAGTACTTC. It codes for CATSRGREISYEQYF.

The chain recombines TRBV29-1 with TRBJ1-2; D uncertain. V was trimmed by 5 bases and J by 3 bases, leaving 7 bases between them. The CDR3 runs 11 residues. Germline assignment: CDR1 SQVTM and CDR2 ANQGSEA. DNA for the CDR3: TGCAGCGTTTCTTCATACTATGGCTACACCTTC. Protein: CSVSSYYGYTF.

V gene TRBV14 combines with J gene TRBJ2-3; D call uncertain. CDR1 and CDR2 from the germline V gene are SGHDN and FVKESK. The CDR3 covers 12 residues. V was shortened by 4 bases and J by 3 bases, with 5 bases between the two germline ends. The CDR3 bases are TGTGCCAGCAGCCCGATAACAGATACGCAGTATTTT. Translation gives CASSPITDTQYF.

This clone has just one count. The chain has TRBV14 and TRBJ2-6, with D unclear. The CDR3 contains 15 residues. The V end was cut by 1 base, the J end by 0 bases, with 4 bases between. Germline V gene sequence: CDR1 SGHDN, CDR2 FVKESK. CDR3 nucleotides: TGTGCCAGCAGCCAAGGCCGCTCTGGGGCCAACGTCCTGACTTTC. Translating it yields CASSQGRSGANVLTF.

The V call is TRBV6-6, the J call TRBJ2-1; tentative D call: TRBD1 (6 bases). This CDR3 is built from 12 residues. Trimming removed 7 bases at V and 7 bases at J, with 11 bases between. Germline-derived CDR1 and CDR2 are MNHNY and SVGAGI (reference sequence). The CDR3 spells CASNTGSNEQFF. The DNA of the CDR3 is TGTGCCAGCAATACAGGGAGTAATGAGCAGTTCTTC.